These 30 T cell receptor beta chains were sequenced from one sample in a study of STAT5B mutations in CD4+ large granular lymphocyte leukemia. Using immunoSEQ multiplex PCR, the repertoire was profiled, and TCRdb retains in-frame clones only, with some absent. The sample shows about 32,000 clones, approximately 88% of them seen only once. The sequenced material came from CD4+ T cells from blood buffy coats. The receptor source for this set is a human donor in good health.

The chain employs TRBV11-3 and TRBJ2-2; D remains unclear. The V and J ends lost 5 bases and 3 bases respectively, with 13 bases between them. CDR3 length: 15 amino acids. Germline CDR1 is SGHNT and CDR2 is YENEEA. CDR3 sequence reads: CASSVPVDYTGELFF. CDR3 sequence (DNA): TGTGCCAGCAGCGTACCCGTAGACTACACCGGGGAGCTGTTTTTT.

The gene calls are TRBV5-4 and TRBJ2-7, with 15 bases that match TRBD2. V gave up 2 bases and J gave up 5 bases; unmatched junction bases: 8. Germline values: CDR1 SGHNT, CDR2 YYREEE (reference sequence). This CDR3 spans 17 amino acids. The CDR3 here is CASSFPGLAGGSDEQYF. The CDR3 DNA reads TGTGCCAGCAGCTTCCCGGGACTAGCGGGAGGATCTGACGAGCAGTACTTC.

This chain uses TRBV2 with TRBJ2-5; perhaps TRBD1 as D (5 bases). The CDR3 loop spans 12 amino acids. Between the trimmed V and J ends, which lost 5 bases and 3 bases, there was a span of 7 bases. Germline V gene sequence: CDR1 SNHLY, CDR2 FYNNEI. Written as DNA, the CDR3 is TGTGCCAGCAGTCGACAGAAAGAGACCCAGTACTTC. This sequence encodes CASSRQKETQYF.

The chain couples TRBV5-1 to TRBJ2-1; 9 bases map to TRBD2. The CDR3 totals 19 residues. J gave up 0 bases and V 3 bases, and 13 bases lay outside the gene matches. The germline V gene encodes CDR1 SGHRS and CDR2 YFSETQ. The CDR3 loop is CASSSGQYSGSHSYNEQFF. The CDR3 nucleotides are TGCGCCAGCAGCTCCGGACAATATAGCGGGAGCCACTCCTACAATGAGCAGTTCTTC.

The chain employs TRBV20-1 and TRBJ1-2; D is uncertain. Between the trimmed V and J ends, which lost 4 bases and 5 bases, there was a span of 8 bases. The CDR3 totals 11 residues. Per germline, CDR1 DFQATT and CDR2 SNEGSKA (reference sequence). CDR3 nucleotide sequence: TGCAGTGCTATCAGAGGTTATGGCTACACCTTC. This gives the protein CSAIRGYGYTF.

The chain joins TRBV18 to TRBJ2-7, with TRBD1 matching 8 bases. Per germline, CDR1 KGHSH and CDR2 LQKENI. This CDR3 comprises 17 residues. V was pared by 5 bases and J by 3 bases, with 15 bases of the junction left unmatched. Here the CDR3 reads CASSAGTGSMTIYEQYF. CDR3 bases: TGTGCCAGCTCAGCCGGGACAGGTTCTATGACCATCTACGAGCAGTACTTC.

The J gene is TRBJ2-5, the V gene TRBV7-9, with 13 bases that match TRBD2. Trimming took 5 bases from V and 1 from J; bases not matched to a gene: 7. CDR1 and CDR2 (germline): SEHNR, FQNEAQ (reference sequence). This CDR3 has 17 amino acids. The CDR3 protein is CASSPGLAGYGQETQYF. In DNA, the CDR3 is TGTGCCAGCAGCCCGGGACTAGCGGGATACGGCCAAGAGACCCAGTACTTC. Full variable domain (missing parts from reference TRBV7-9 and TRBJ2-5): DTGVSQNPRHKITKRGQNVTFRCDPISEHNRLYWYRQTLGQGPEFLTYFQNEAQLEKSRLLSDRFSAERPKGSFSTLEIQRTEQGDSAMYLCASSPGLAGYGQETQYFGPGTRLLVL.

The rearrangement joins TRBV7-9 to TRBJ2-3; D is undetermined. The CDR3 contains 16 residues. Germline-derived CDR1 and CDR2 are SEHNR and FQNEAQ (reference sequence). Trimming cost V 2 bases and J 0 bases, with 12 bases left between them. The CDR3 protein is CASSLRAMHSTDTQYF. CDR3 in DNA: TGTGCCAGCAGCTTACGGGCAATGCATAGCACAGATACGCAGTATTTT. Combining the CDR3 with reference TRBV7-9 and TRBJ2-3 gives the whole variable domain DTGVSQNPRHKITKRGQNVTFRCDPISEHNRLYWYRQTLGQGPEFLTYFQNEAQLEKSRLLSDRFSAERPKGSFSTLEIQRTEQGDSAMYLCASSLRAMHSTDTQYFGPGTRLTVL.

V is TRBV5-4 and J is TRBJ1-6; D not resolved. CDR3 size: 13 residues. V was trimmed by 0 bases and J by 7 bases, leaving 5 bases between them. Germline V gene lookup returns CDR1 SGHNT and CDR2 YYREEE (reference sequence). The CDR3 here is CASSLGGNSPLHF. CDR3 DNA: TGTGCCAGCAGCTTGGGAGGGAATTCACCCCTCCACTTT.

The chain employs TRBV7-9 and TRBJ1-1, with unresolved D. V was shortened by 2 bases and J by 9 bases, with 10 bases between the two germline ends. This CDR3 is 12 amino acids long. The germline V gene encodes CDR1 SEHNR and CDR2 FQNEAQ (reference sequence). CDR3 DNA sequence: TGTGCCAGCAGCTTAACTGAAGGGCAAGCTTTCTTT. It translates to CASSLTEGQAFF.

This chain uses TRBV6-1 with TRBJ2-2, with D possibly matching TRBD2 (6 bases). V was pared by 6 bases and J by 0 bases, with 8 bases between. The CDR3 runs to 14 residues. Per germline, CDR1 MNHNS and CDR2 SASEGT. The chain's CDR3 is CASSREANTGELFF. Written as DNA, the CDR3 is TGTGCCAGCAGCAGGGAGGCGAACACCGGGGAGCTGTTTTTT.

The chain links TRBV14 to TRBJ1-1; 7 positions agree with TRBD1. Germline CDR1 reads SGHDN; CDR2 reads FVKESK. CDR3 length: 13 amino acids. V trimming: 2 bases; J trimming: 11 bases; junction bases outside the gene matches: 8. The CDR3 loop is CASSQTGEVLAFF. The CDR3 bases are TGTGCCAGCAGCCAAACAGGGGAAGTTCTTGCTTTCTTT. The variable domain in full, completed from reference TRBV14 and TRBJ1-1, reads EAGVTQFPSHSVIEKGQTVTLRCDPISGHDNLYWYRRVMGKEIKFLLHFVKESKQDESGMPNNRFLAERTGGTYSTLKVQPAELEDSGVYFCASSQTGEVLAFFGQGTRLTVV.

A few counts support this clone. The rearrangement links TRBV5-4 to TRBJ1-1; possible D gene TRBD1, 5 bases. Trimming removed 4 bases from V and 4 bases from J, with 20 bases in between. The length of the CDR3 is 16 residues. Germline V gene data show CDR1 as SGHNT and CDR2 as YYREEE (reference sequence). CDR3 coding DNA: TGTGCCAGCAGCATCCTCCGGGGGACGGGCAGCACTGAAGCTTTCTTT. Protein: CASSILRGTGSTEAFF.

The V and J genes are TRBV18 and TRBJ2-7; a possible D gene is TRBD1 (7 bases). Trimming took 4 bases from V and 3 from J, leaving 16 bases between them. The CDR3 loop spans 15 amino acids. Germline V gene sequence: CDR1 KGHSH, CDR2 LQKENI. As DNA, the CDR3 is TGTGCCAGCTCACTTGGGGGGACAGTAAACTACGAGCAGTACTTC. Residues: CASSLGGTVNYEQYF.

J is TRBJ2-2 and V is TRBV5-4, with D tentatively TRBD2 (7 bases). This CDR3 contains 17 residues. V was clipped by 3 bases and J by 4 bases, with 19 bases between them. CDR1 is SGHNT and CDR2 is YYREEE in the germline V gene (reference sequence). The CDR3 DNA reads TGTGCCAGCAGCTCAGAGGGGGGGAGAGGTATCACCGGGGAGCTGTTTTTT. It is translated as CASSSEGGRGITGELFF.

J is TRBJ2-3 and V is TRBV14; no clear D gene. The germline gives CDR1 SGHDN, CDR2 FVKESK. The CDR3 sequence is 16 residues long. V dropped 4 bases and J dropped 2 bases, with 16 bases sitting between them. The CDR3 reads CASSPRRAAFTDTQYF. CDR3 coding DNA: TGTGCCAGCAGCCCCCGTAGGGCTGCGTTCACAGATACGCAGTATTTT.

The V gene is TRBV27, the J gene TRBJ2-5; the match to TRBD2 covers 7 bases. Trimming took 2 bases from V and 5 from J; bases not matched to a gene: 14. This CDR3 has 17 amino acids. CDR1 and CDR2 from the germline V gene are MNHEY and SMNVEV (reference sequence). The CDR3 DNA sequence: TGTGCCAGCAGTTTAAGGGAGGGACGGCGAGCGAGGGAGACCCAGTACTTC. Its protein is CASSLREGRRARETQYF.

The chain links TRBV14 to TRBJ2-7; 7 positions match TRBD1. Trimming took 2 bases from V and 1 from J; bases not matched to a gene: 5. The CDR3 is 15 amino acids. Per germline, CDR1 SGHDN and CDR2 FVKESK. CDR3 sequence: CASSQLTGISYEQYF. CDR3 coding DNA: TGTGCCAGCAGCCAATTGACAGGGATTTCCTACGAGCAGTACTTC. Looking up the rest from reference TRBV14 and TRBJ2-7 gives the full variable domain: EAGVTQFPSHSVIEKGQTVTLRCDPISGHDNLYWYRRVMGKEIKFLLHFVKESKQDESGMPNNRFLAERTGGTYSTLKVQPAELEDSGVYFCASSQLTGISYEQYFGPGTRLTVT.

J is TRBJ2-5 and V is TRBV19; 9 nucleotides align to TRBD1. The CDR3 has 14 residues. Losses at the gene ends were 4 bases for V and 5 bases for J; bases not matched to a gene: 5. The germline gives CDR1 LNHDA, CDR2 SQIVND (reference sequence). The CDR3 sequence is CASSTTGGWETQYF. CDR3 in DNA: TGTGCCAGTAGTACGACAGGGGGTTGGGAGACCCAGTACTTC. Combining the CDR3 with reference TRBV19 and TRBJ2-5 gives the whole variable domain DGGITQSPKYLFRKEGQNVTLSCEQNLNHDAMYWYRQDPGQGLRLIYYSQIVNDFQKGDIAEGYSVSREKKESFPLTVTSAQKNPTAFYLCASSTTGGWETQYFGPGTRLLVL.

This chain connects TRBV19 to TRBJ2-3; maybe TRBD2 (5 bases). The germline gives CDR1 LNHDA, CDR2 SQIVND (reference sequence). This CDR3 is built from 14 residues. Trimming removed 7 bases at V and 1 base at J, with 12 bases between. The CDR3 region is CASNREIGTDTQYF. As DNA, the CDR3 is TGTGCCAGTAATCGGGAAATAGGCACAGATACGCAGTATTTT.

The chain employs TRBV2 and TRBJ2-5; tentatively, D is TRBD2 (5 bases). Trimming removed 8 bases from V and 3 bases from J, with 19 bases in between. The germline gives CDR1 SNHLY, CDR2 FYNNEI. CDR3 length equals 15 residues. In DNA form, the CDR3 reads TGTGCCAGCGGACTCAGGCCAAGTAGAGAAGAGACCCAGTACTTC. Amino acids: CASGLRPSREETQYF.

The genes are TRBV27 and TRBJ2-3; D call uncertain. CDR1 and CDR2 (germline): MNHEY, SMNVEV (reference sequence). CDR3 size: 12 residues. Trimming took 5 bases from V and 8 from J, leaving 11 bases between them. Written as DNA, the CDR3 is TGTGCCAGCAGTCGACCCCTCGGTACGCAGTATTTT. Its protein product is CASSRPLGTQYF.

The chain uses TRBV5-1 and TRBJ1-4; 8 bases are a match to TRBD1. V trimming: 3 bases; J trimming: 8 bases; junction bases outside the gene matches: 9. The CDR3 loop spans 15 amino acids. CDR1 is SGHRS, CDR2 YFSETQ, per germline. This CDR3 is CASSSGSGTGEKLFF. Written as DNA, the CDR3 is TGCGCCAGCAGCTCTGGATCCGGGACAGGCGAAAAACTGTTTTTT.

This sequence joins TRBV28 and TRBJ1-3; TRBD1 is a possible D gene (5 bases). This CDR3 comprises 17 residues. Germline lookup yields CDR1 MDHEN and CDR2 SYDVKM. Trimming left V 5 bases short and J 0 bases short, with 17 bases between. CDR3 region: CASSPPRGRSSGNTIYF. In nucleotides, the CDR3 is TGTGCCAGCAGTCCGCCCCGGGGACGGAGCTCTGGAAACACCATATATTTT.

This chain uses TRBV2 with TRBJ1-4; no clear D. This CDR3 has 16 residues. Germline values: CDR1 SNHLY, CDR2 FYNNEI. Between the trimmed V and J ends, which lost 3 bases and 1 base, there was a span of 12 bases. CDR3 nucleotides: TGTGCCAGCAGTGACGGACGCCTGGTAACTAATGAAAAACTGTTTTTT. Its protein product is CASSDGRLVTNEKLFF.

This clone was observed a handful of times. The chain couples TRBV7-3 to TRBJ2-7; TRBD1 is a possible D gene (6 bases). Germline values: CDR1 SGHTA, CDR2 FQGTGA. V was trimmed by 5 bases and J by 2 bases, leaving 13 bases between them. The CDR3 runs to 14 residues. The CDR3 is CASSPGHSPYEQYF. The CDR3 bases are TGTGCCAGCAGCCCGGGACACTCTCCCTACGAGCAGTACTTC.

The CDR3 protein is CAWNLLPNTEAFF. The CDR3 bases are TGTGCCTGGAATTTACTCCCGAACACTGAAGCTTTCTTT. V and J are TRBV30 and TRBJ1-1; D is undetermined. Germline loops: CDR1 GTSNPN, CDR2 SVGIG (reference sequence). Trimming cost V 4 bases and J 1 base, with 10 bases left between them. The CDR3 spans 13 residues.

The gene calls are TRBV28 and TRBJ2-7; the match to TRBD2 covers 15 bases. The CDR3 covers 16 residues. Germline V gene lookup returns CDR1 MDHEN and CDR2 SYDVKM. V was pared by 0 bases and J by 7 bases, with 4 bases of the junction left unmatched. The CDR3 loop is CASSLWGLAGGKEQYF. CDR3 sequence (DNA): TGTGCCAGCAGTTTATGGGGACTAGCGGGAGGAAAGGAGCAGTACTTC.

The gene calls are TRBV11-2 and TRBJ1-5, with D possibly matching TRBD1 (5 bases). The CDR3 length is 14 residues. Germline V gene sequence: CDR1 SGHAT, CDR2 FQNNGV. V was cut by 3 bases and J by 1 base, with 7 bases left in between. Here the CDR3 reads CASSFSGSNQPQHF. CDR3 sequence (DNA): TGTGCCAGCAGCTTTTCAGGGAGCAATCAGCCCCAGCATTTT.

The chain links TRBV7-2 to TRBJ2-7; D possibly uses TRBD1 or TRBD2 (5 bases each). The CDR3 sequence is 15 residues long. The V end lost 1 base, the J end lost 4 bases, and 14 bases lay between the germline ends. Germline V gene data show CDR1 as SGHTA and CDR2 as FQGNSA. The CDR3 sequence is CASSLDGLRGYEQYF. In nucleotides, the CDR3 is TGTGCCAGCAGCTTAGACGGACTGAGGGGATACGAGCAGTACTTC.